This TCR beta chain is from a study of immune evolution from preneoplasia to lung adenocarcinoma. Study-wide results and limits: Top clone frequencies peaked in normal lung, apparently declining through invasive adenocarcinoma. Later-stage lesions appeared to have more T cells, more diversity, less clonality.

After removal of 4 bases from V and 0 bases from J, the junction contained 4 bases not matched to a gene. Per germline, CDR1 SGDLS and CDR2 YYNGEE. The CDR3 has 15 amino acids. Clones were sequenced by immunoSEQ multiplex PCR, and TCRdb holds only the in-frame ones, with some missing. The sample includes 5,100 or so clones, around 80% seen only once; the top ten take about 15%. Remarks on this clone: Antigen: not known.

Resections took place in Japan or China from about 2013 to 2018. Each case's diagnosis was confirmed by two pathologists on H&E. Sequenced input: FFPE normal lung tissue adjacent to the tumor. J is TRBJ1-2 and V is TRBV9; 9 nucleotides line up with TRBD1. The sequence was obtained from a person aged 50-75 years with lung adenocarcinoma. CDR3 sequence: CASSPGQGPNYGYTF. The CDR3 DNA reads TGTGCCAGCAGCCCGGGACAGGGCCCTAACTATGGCTACACCTTC.